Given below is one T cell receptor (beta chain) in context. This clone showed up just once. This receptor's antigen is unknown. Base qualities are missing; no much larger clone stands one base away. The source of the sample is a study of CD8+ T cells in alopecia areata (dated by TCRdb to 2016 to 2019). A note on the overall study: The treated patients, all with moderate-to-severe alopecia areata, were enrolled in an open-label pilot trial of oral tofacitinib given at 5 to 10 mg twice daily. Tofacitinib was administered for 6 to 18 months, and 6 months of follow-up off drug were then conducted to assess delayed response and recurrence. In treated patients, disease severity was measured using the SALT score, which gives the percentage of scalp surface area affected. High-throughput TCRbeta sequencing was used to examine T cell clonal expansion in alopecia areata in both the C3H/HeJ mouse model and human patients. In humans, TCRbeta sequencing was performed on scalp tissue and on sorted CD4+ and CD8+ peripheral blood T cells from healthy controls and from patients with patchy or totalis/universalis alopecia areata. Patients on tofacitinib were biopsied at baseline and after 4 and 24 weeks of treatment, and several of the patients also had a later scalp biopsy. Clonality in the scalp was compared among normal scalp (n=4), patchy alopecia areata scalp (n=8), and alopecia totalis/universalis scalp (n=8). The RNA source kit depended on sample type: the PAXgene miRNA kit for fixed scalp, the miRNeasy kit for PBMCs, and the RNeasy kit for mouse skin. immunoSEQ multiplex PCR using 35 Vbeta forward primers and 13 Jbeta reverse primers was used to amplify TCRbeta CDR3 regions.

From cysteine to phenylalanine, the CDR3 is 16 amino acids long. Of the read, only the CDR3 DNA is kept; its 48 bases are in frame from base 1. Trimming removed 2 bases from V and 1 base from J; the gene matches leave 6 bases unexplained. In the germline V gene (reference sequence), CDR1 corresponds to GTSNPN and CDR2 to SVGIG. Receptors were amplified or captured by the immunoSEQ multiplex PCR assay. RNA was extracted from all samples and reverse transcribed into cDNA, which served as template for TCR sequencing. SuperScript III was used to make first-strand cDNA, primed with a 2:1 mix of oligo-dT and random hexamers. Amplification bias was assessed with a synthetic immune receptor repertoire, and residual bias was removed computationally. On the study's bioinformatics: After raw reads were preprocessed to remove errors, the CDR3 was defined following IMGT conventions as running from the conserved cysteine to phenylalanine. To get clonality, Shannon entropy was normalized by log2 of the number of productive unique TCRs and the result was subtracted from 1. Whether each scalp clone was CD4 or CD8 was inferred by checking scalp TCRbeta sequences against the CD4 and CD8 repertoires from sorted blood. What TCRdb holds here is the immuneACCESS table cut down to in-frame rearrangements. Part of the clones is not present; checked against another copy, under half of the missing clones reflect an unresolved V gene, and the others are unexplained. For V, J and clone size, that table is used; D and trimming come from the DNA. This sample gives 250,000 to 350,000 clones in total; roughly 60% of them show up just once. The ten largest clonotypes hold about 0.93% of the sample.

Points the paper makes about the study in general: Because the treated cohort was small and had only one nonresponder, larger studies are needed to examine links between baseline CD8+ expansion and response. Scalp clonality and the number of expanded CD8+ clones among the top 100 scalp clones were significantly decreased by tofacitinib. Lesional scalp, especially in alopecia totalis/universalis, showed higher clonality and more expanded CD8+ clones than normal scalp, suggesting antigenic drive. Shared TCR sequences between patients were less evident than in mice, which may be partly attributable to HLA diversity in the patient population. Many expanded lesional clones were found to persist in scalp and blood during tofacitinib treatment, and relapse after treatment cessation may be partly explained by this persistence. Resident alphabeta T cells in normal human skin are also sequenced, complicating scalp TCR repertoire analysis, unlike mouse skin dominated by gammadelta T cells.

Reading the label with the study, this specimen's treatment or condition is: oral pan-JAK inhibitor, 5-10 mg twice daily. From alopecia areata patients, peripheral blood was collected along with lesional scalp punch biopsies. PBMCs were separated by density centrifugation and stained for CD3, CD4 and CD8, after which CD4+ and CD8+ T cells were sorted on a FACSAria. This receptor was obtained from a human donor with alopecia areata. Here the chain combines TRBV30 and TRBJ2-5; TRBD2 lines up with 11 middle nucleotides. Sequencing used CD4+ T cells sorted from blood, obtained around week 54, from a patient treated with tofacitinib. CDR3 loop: CAWSTGTSGIQETQYF. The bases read TGTGCCTGGAGTACCGGGACTAGCGGTATCCAAGAGACCCAGTACTTC.